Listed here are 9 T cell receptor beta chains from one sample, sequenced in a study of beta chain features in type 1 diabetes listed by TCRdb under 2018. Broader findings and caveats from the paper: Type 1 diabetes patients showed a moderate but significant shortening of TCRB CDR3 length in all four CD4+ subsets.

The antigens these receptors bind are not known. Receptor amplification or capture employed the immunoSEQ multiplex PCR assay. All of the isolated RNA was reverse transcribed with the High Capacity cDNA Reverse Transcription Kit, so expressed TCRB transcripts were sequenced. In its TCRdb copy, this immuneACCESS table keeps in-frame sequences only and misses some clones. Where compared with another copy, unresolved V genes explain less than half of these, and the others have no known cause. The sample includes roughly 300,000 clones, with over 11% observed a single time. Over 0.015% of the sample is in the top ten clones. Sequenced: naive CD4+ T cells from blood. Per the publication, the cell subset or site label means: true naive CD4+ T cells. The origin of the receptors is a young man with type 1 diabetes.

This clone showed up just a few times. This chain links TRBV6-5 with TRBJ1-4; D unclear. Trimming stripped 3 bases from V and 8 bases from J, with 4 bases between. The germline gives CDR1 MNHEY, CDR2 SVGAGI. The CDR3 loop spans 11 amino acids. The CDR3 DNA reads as TGTGCCAGCAGTTATCGGGAAAAACTGTTTTTT. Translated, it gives CASSYREKLFF.

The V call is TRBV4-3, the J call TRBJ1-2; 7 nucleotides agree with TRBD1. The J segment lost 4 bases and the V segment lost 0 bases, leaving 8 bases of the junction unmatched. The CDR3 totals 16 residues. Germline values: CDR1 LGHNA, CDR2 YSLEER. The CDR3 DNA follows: TGCGCCAGCAGCCAAGATCTGTGGACAGGTCTCTATGGCTACACCTTC. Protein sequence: CASSQDLWTGLYGYTF.

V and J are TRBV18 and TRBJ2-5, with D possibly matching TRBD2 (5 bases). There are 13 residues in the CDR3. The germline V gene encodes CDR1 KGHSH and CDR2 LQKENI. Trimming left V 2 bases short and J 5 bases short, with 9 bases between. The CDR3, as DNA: TGTGCCAGCTCACCAGGGAGTGTGGAGACCCAGTACTTC. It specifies CASSPGSVETQYF.

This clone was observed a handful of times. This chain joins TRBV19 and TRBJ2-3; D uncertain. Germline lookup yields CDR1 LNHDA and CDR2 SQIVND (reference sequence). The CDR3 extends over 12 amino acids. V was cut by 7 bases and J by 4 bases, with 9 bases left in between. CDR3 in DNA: TGTGCCAGTACCGCAAGCCCAGATACGCAGTATTTT. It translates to CASTASPDTQYF.

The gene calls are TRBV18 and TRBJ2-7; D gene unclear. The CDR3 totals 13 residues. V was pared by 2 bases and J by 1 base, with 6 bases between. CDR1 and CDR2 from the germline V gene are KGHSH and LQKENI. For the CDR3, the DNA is TGTGCCAGCTCACCAGTAAATTCCTACGAGCAGTACTTC. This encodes CASSPVNSYEQYF.

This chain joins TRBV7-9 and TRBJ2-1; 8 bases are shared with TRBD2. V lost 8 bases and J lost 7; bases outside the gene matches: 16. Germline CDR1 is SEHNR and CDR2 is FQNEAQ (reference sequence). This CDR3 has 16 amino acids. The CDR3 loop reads CASFYGWGGRSNEQFF. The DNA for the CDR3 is TGTGCCAGCTTCTACGGTTGGGGCGGGAGGTCTAATGAGCAGTTCTTC.

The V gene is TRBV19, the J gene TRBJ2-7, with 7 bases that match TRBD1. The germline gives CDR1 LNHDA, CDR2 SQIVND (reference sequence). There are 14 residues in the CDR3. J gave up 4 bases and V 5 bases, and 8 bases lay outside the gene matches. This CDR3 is CASSFRTGLYEQYF. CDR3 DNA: TGTGCCAGTAGTTTCAGGACAGGCCTATACGAGCAGTACTTC.

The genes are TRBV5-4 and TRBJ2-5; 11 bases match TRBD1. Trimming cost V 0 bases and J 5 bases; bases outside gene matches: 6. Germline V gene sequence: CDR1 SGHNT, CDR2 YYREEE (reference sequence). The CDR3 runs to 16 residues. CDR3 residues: CASSLEWDRGSETQYF. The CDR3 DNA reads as TGTGCCAGCAGCTTGGAATGGGACAGGGGGTCGGAGACCCAGTACTTC.

CDR3 sequence (DNA): TGTGCCAGCAAGGGGTGGGAGACCCAGTACTTC. Protein product: CASKGWETQYF. The chain has TRBV27 and TRBJ2-5, with D perhaps matching TRBD1 (5 bases). CDR1 and CDR2 from the germline V gene are MNHEY and SMNVEV (reference sequence). Trimming left V 7 bases short and J 5 bases short, with 8 bases between. This CDR3 comprises 11 residues.